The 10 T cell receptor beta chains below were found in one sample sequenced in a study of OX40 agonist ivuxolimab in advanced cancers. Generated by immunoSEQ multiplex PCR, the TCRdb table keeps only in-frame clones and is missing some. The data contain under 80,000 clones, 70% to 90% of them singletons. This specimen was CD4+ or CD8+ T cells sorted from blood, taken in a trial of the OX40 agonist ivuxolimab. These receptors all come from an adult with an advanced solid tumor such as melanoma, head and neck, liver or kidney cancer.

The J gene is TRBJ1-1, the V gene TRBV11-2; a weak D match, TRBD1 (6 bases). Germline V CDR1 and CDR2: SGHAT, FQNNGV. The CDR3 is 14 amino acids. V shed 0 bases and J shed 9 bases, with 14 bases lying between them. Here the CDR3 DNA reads TGTGCCAGCAGCTTAGATCTTGCCCAGGGGAAAGCTTTCTTT. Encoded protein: CASSLDLAQGKAFF. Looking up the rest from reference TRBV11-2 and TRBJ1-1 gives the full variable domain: EAGVAQSPRYKIIEKRQSVAFWCNPISGHATLYWYQQILGQGPKLLIQFQNNGVVDDSQLPKDRFSAERLKGVDSTLKIQPAKLEDSAVYLCASSLDLAQGKAFFGQGTRLTVV.

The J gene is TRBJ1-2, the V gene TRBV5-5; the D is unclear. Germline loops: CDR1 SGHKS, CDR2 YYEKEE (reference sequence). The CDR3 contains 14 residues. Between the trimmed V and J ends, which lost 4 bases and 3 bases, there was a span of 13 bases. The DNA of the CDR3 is TGTGCCAGCAGCCTATACGCCGGTGACTATGGCTACACCTTC. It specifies CASSLYAGDYGYTF. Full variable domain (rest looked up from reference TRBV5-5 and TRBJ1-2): DAGVTQSPTHLIKTRGQQVTLRCSPISGHKSVSWYQQVLGQGPQFIFQYYEKEERGRGNFPDRFSARQFPNYSSELNVNALLLGDSALYLCASSLYAGDYGYTFGSGTRLTVV.

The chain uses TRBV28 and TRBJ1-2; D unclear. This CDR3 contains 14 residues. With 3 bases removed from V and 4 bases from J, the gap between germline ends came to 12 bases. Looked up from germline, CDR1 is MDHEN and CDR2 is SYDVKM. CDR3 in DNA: TGTGCCAGCAGTTTTAATGAGGCAGGCTATGGCTACACCTTC. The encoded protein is CASSFNEAGYGYTF.

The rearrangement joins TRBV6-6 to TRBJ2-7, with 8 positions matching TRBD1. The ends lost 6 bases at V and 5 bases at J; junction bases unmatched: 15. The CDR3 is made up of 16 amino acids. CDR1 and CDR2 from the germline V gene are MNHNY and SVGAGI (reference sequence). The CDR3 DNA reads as TGTGCCAGCAGCCTTGCCCTCAGCACAGGGGGTCACGAGCAGTACTTC. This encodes CASSLALSTGGHEQYF.

Written as DNA, the CDR3 is TGTGCCAGCAGCTTAGACGGTTCCTACGAGCAGTACTTC. It encodes CASSLDGSYEQYF. The chain combines TRBV7-9 with TRBJ2-7; D gene ambiguous. V shed 1 base and J shed 1 base, with 5 bases lying between them. From germline, CDR1 is SEHNR and CDR2 FQNEAQ (reference sequence). The CDR3 extends over 13 amino acids.

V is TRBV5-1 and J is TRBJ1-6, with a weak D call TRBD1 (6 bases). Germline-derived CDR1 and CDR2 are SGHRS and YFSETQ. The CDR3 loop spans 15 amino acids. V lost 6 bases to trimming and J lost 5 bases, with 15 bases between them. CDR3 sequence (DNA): TGCGCCAGCAAAGGGGGTCTAGTTAATAATTCACCCCTCCACTTT. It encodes CASKGGLVNNSPLHF.

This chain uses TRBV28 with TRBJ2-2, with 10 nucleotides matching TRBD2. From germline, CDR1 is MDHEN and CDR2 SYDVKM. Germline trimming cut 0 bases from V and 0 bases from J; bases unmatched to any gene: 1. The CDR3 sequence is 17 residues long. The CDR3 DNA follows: TGTGCCAGCAGTTTATGGGGACTAGCGACGAACACCGGGGAGCTGTTTTTT. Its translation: CASSLWGLATNTGELFF. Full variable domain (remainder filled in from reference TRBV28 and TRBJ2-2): DVKVTQSSRYLVKRTGEKVFLECVQDMDHENMFWYRQDPGLGLRLIYFSYDVKMKEKGDIPEGYSVSREKKERFSLILESASTNQTSMYLCASSLWGLATNTGELFFGEGSRLTVL.

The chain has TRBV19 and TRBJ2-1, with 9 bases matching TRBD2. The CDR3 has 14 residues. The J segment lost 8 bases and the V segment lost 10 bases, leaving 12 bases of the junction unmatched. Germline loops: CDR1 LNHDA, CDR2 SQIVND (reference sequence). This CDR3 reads CATASSGISYEQFF. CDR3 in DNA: TGTGCCACCGCCTCTAGCGGGATATCTTATGAGCAGTTCTTC.

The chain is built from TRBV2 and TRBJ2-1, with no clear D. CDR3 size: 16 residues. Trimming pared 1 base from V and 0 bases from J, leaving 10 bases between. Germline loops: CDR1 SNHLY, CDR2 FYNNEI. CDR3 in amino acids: CASSEEGANSYNEQFF. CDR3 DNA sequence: TGTGCCAGCAGTGAAGAGGGTGCGAACTCCTACAATGAGCAGTTCTTC.

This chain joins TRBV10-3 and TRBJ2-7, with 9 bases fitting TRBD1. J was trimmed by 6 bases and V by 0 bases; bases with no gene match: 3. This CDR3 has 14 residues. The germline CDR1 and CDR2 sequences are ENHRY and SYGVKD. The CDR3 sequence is CAISESRQGGEQYF. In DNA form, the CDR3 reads TGTGCCATCAGTGAGTCCCGACAGGGGGGCGAGCAGTACTTC.